A selection of T cell receptor beta chains follows, all from one sample in a study of blood T cells in healthy people across ages. TCRdb re-derived calls from the 5' RACE reads in MiXCR, one entry per CDR3 protein. The data contain about 1.8 million distinct CDR3 sequences, just under 50% of them seen just once; the ten biggest clones take up less than 2.5%. The material sequenced was blood. Every receptor here comes from a woman in her forties in good health. Both conserved end residues are part of each CDR3. The order of the fields is CDR3 length, V gene, J gene, clone size, D gene, CDR3 DNA, CDR3 protein. D genes are given only for firm matches. For some rows the clone size is stated as once, few or many, or as a class when expanded; others skip it.

cdr3_length: 17; v_call: TRBV20-1; j_call: TRBJ2-7; clone_size: few; d_call: TRBD1; cdr3_nt: TGCAGTGCTAGAGCTCTGGGACAGGGTTTCGATATCCACGAGCAGTACTTC; cdr3_aa: CSARALGQGFDIHEQYF
cdr3_length: 14; v_call: TRBV6-1; j_call: TRBJ1-4; clone_size: -; d_call: -; cdr3_nt: TGTGCCAGCGTCCCGACAAGCTCTAATGAAAAACTGTTTTTT; cdr3_aa: CASVPTSSNEKLFF
cdr3_length: 14; v_call: TRBV5-6; j_call: TRBJ1-2; clone_size: once; d_call: -; cdr3_nt: TGTGCCAGCAGCTTCGTCAGGAACAACTATGGCTACACCTTC; cdr3_aa: CASSFVRNNYGYTF
cdr3_length: 15; v_call: TRBV2; j_call: TRBJ2-7; clone_size: -; d_call: -; cdr3_nt: TGTGCCAGCAGTGGCCCCGGGACAAGCTTCTACGAGCAGTACTTC; cdr3_aa: CASSGPGTSFYEQYF
cdr3_length: 14; v_call: TRBV29-1; j_call: TRBJ1-2; clone_size: few; d_call: -; cdr3_nt: TGCAGCGTTGAAGGTGGGACGGACGAGAATGGCTACACCTTC; cdr3_aa: CSVEGGTDENGYTF
cdr3_length: 12; v_call: TRBV29-1; j_call: TRBJ2-5; clone_size: -; d_call: -; cdr3_nt: TGCAGCGTTGAATCCTTCGGGGAGACCCAGTACTTC; cdr3_aa: CSVESFGETQYF
cdr3_length: 16; v_call: TRBV7-2; j_call: TRBJ2-7; clone_size: -; d_call: -; cdr3_nt: TGTGCCAGCAGCTTAGTCGCTGGCTTAGCGTCGTACGAGCAGTACTTC; cdr3_aa: CASSLVAGLASYEQYF
cdr3_length: 15; v_call: TRBV9; j_call: TRBJ2-1; clone_size: -; d_call: -; cdr3_nt: TGTGCCAGCAGCGTATCCGAGGGGGATTACAATGAGCAGTTCTTC; cdr3_aa: CASSVSEGDYNEQFF
cdr3_length: 14; v_call: TRBV27; j_call: TRBJ1-4; clone_size: -; d_call: TRBD1; cdr3_nt: TGTGCCAGCAGTCTAGGACAGGGGGGCCCGAAACTGTTTTTT; cdr3_aa: CASSLGQGGPKLFF
cdr3_length: 15; v_call: TRBV28; j_call: TRBJ2-6; clone_size: many; d_call: -; cdr3_nt: TGTGCCAGCAGCACACAGGGATCTGGGGCCAACGTCCTGACTTTC; cdr3_aa: CASSTQGSGANVLTF
cdr3_length: 10; v_call: TRBV29-1; j_call: TRBJ2-1; clone_size: many; d_call: -; cdr3_nt: TGCAGCGTTGAGAACAATGAGCAGTTCTTC; cdr3_aa: CSVENNEQFF
cdr3_length: 22; v_call: TRBV5-1; j_call: TRBJ1-1; clone_size: -; d_call: TRBD1; cdr3_nt: TGCGCCAGCAGCGGGGAGGGATTTTCCAGGGGGCGCTTGCGGCAATCTGCGTCTGAAGCTTTCTTT; cdr3_aa: CASSGEGFSRGRLRQSASEAFF
cdr3_length: 18; v_call: TRBV20-1; j_call: TRBJ2-3; clone_size: once; d_call: TRBD2; cdr3_nt: TGCAGTGCTAGAATGGGGGGGACTGGCGGGGGGAGCACAGATACGCAGTATTTT; cdr3_aa: CSARMGGTGGGSTDTQYF
cdr3_length: 17; v_call: TRBV11-2; j_call: TRBJ2-7; clone_size: -; d_call: TRBD2; cdr3_nt: TGTGCCAGCAGCTTAAGAGGAGGGACTACTATATCCTACGAGCAGTACTTC; cdr3_aa: CASSLRGGTTISYEQYF
cdr3_length: 16; v_call: TRBV12-3/TRBV12-4; j_call: TRBJ2-7; clone_size: -; d_call: -; cdr3_nt: TGTGCCAGCAGTTTGATTGGGGTAGCCGGCTACAATGGGCAGTACTTC; cdr3_aa: CASSLIGVAGYNGQYF
cdr3_length: 12; v_call: TRBV6-2/TRBV6-3; j_call: TRBJ1-2; clone_size: few; d_call: TRBD1; cdr3_nt: TGTGCCAGTGACAGGGGTAACTATGGCTACACCTTC; cdr3_aa: CASDRGNYGYTF
cdr3_length: 14; v_call: TRBV4-3; j_call: TRBJ1-4; clone_size: -; d_call: -; cdr3_nt: TGCGCCAGCAGCCAAGAGCCAAGGGACGAAAAACTGTTTTTT; cdr3_aa: CASSQEPRDEKLFF
cdr3_length: 18; v_call: TRBV4-2; j_call: TRBJ1-2; clone_size: few; d_call: TRBD1; cdr3_nt: TGTGCCAGCAGCCAAGATCAAGGAAGGGGGCTCTTAGGCTATGGCTACACCTTC; cdr3_aa: CASSQDQGRGLLGYGYTF
cdr3_length: 14; v_call: TRBV12-5; j_call: TRBJ1-2; clone_size: -; d_call: -; cdr3_nt: TGTGCTAGTGGTTCGGACGAAGCTAACTATGGCTACACCTTC; cdr3_aa: CASGSDEANYGYTF
cdr3_length: 13; v_call: TRBV7-9; j_call: TRBJ1-2; clone_size: -; d_call: -; cdr3_nt: TGTGCCAGCATACCGACGGCTGACTCTGGCTACACCTTC; cdr3_aa: CASIPTADSGYTF
cdr3_length: 16; v_call: TRBV2; j_call: TRBJ2-1; clone_size: few; d_call: TRBD2; cdr3_nt: TGTGCCAGCAGACCCTATAGCGGGGGGCTGTACAATGAGCAGTTCTTC; cdr3_aa: CASRPYSGGLYNEQFF
cdr3_length: 14; v_call: TRBV7-9; j_call: TRBJ1-5; clone_size: few; d_call: -; cdr3_nt: TGTGCCAGCAGCTTAGTTGGAGAAAATCAGCCCCAGCATTTT; cdr3_aa: CASSLVGENQPQHF
cdr3_length: 16; v_call: TRBV15; j_call: TRBJ2-5; clone_size: few; d_call: TRBD1; cdr3_nt: TGTGCCACCAGCAAGGGTTCGTCAGGGGGCCAAGAGACCCAGTACTTC; cdr3_aa: CATSKGSSGGQETQYF
cdr3_length: 15; v_call: TRBV9; j_call: TRBJ2-5; clone_size: few; d_call: TRBD2; cdr3_nt: TGTGCCAGCAGCCCTGAGGGACTACTCCAAGAGACCCAGTACTTC; cdr3_aa: CASSPEGLLQETQYF
cdr3_length: 13; v_call: TRBV12-3/TRBV12-4; j_call: TRBJ2-1; clone_size: -; d_call: -; cdr3_nt: TGTGCCAGCAGTGAGCGAGGGTACAATGAGCAGTTCTTC; cdr3_aa: CASSERGYNEQFF
cdr3_length: 14; v_call: TRBV10-3; j_call: TRBJ2-5; clone_size: -; d_call: -; cdr3_nt: TGTGCCATCAGTGGATTCGGGCCCGGGGAGACCCAGTACTTC; cdr3_aa: CAISGFGPGETQYF
cdr3_length: 14; v_call: TRBV6-5; j_call: TRBJ1-2; clone_size: -; d_call: TRBD1; cdr3_nt: TGTGCCAGCACAGGACAGGGAAGGGGAAGGGGCTACACCTTC; cdr3_aa: CASTGQGRGRGYTF
cdr3_length: 17; v_call: TRBV21-1; j_call: TRBJ2-6; clone_size: few; d_call: -; cdr3_nt: TGTGCCAGCAGCAAAGCGTACGGAGTCTCTGGGGCCAACGTCCTGACTTTC; cdr3_aa: CASSKAYGVSGANVLTF
cdr3_length: 14; v_call: TRBV20-1; j_call: TRBJ2-7; clone_size: -; d_call: TRBD1; cdr3_nt: TGCAGTGCTAGTACCAGGACAGGGGTCTACGAGCAGTACTTC; cdr3_aa: CSASTRTGVYEQYF
cdr3_length: 11; v_call: TRBV2; j_call: TRBJ2-3; clone_size: -; d_call: TRBD1; cdr3_nt: TGTGCCAGCATGGCAGGGGGCCGCATGTATTTT; cdr3_aa: CASMAGGRMYF
cdr3_length: 14; v_call: TRBV5-6; j_call: TRBJ1-2; clone_size: -; d_call: -; cdr3_nt: TGTGCCAGCAGCTTAGGCACAGCATATTATGGCTACACCTTC; cdr3_aa: CASSLGTAYYGYTF
cdr3_length: 15; v_call: TRBV7-9; j_call: TRBJ2-3; clone_size: few; d_call: -; cdr3_nt: TGTGCCAGCAGTCCGTCGGAGGATTACACAGATACGCAGTATTTT; cdr3_aa: CASSPSEDYTDTQYF
cdr3_length: 15; v_call: TRBV6-6; j_call: TRBJ1-2; clone_size: -; d_call: TRBD1; cdr3_nt: TGTGCCAGCAGTTACAACCTGGACAGGGGGCCAGGCTACACCTTC; cdr3_aa: CASSYNLDRGPGYTF
cdr3_length: 18; v_call: TRBV20-1; j_call: TRBJ2-3; clone_size: -; d_call: TRBD1; cdr3_nt: TGCAGTGCTAGAGATTCGTACGGGACAGCAGCTAGCACAGATACGCAGTATTTT; cdr3_aa: CSARDSYGTAASTDTQYF
cdr3_length: 15; v_call: TRBV15; j_call: TRBJ2-5; clone_size: -; d_call: TRBD2; cdr3_nt: TGTGCCACCAGCAGGACTAGCGGCCAACAAGAGACCCAGTACTTC; cdr3_aa: CATSRTSGQQETQYF
cdr3_length: 14; v_call: TRBV6-4; j_call: TRBJ2-3; clone_size: -; d_call: -; cdr3_nt: TGTGCCAGCAGCGTAGGGGTATTCACAGATACGCAGTATTTT; cdr3_aa: CASSVGVFTDTQYF
cdr3_length: 17; v_call: TRBV9; j_call: TRBJ2-1; clone_size: few; d_call: -; cdr3_nt: TGTGCCAGCAGCGTATACTCTGGGGTTCCTTACGAAAATGAGCAGTTCTTC; cdr3_aa: CASSVYSGVPYENEQFF
cdr3_length: 14; v_call: TRBV18; j_call: TRBJ2-7; clone_size: -; d_call: -; cdr3_nt: TGTGCCAGCTCACCCTTGGAACAATCTTACGAGCAGTACTTC; cdr3_aa: CASSPLEQSYEQYF
cdr3_length: 16; v_call: TRBV3-1; j_call: TRBJ2-7; clone_size: -; d_call: TRBD1; cdr3_nt: TGTGCCAGCAGCCAATCCGCGGACAGGGCCCTGGGCGAGCAGTACTTC; cdr3_aa: CASSQSADRALGEQYF
cdr3_length: 16; v_call: TRBV25-1; j_call: TRBJ2-7; clone_size: -; d_call: TRBD2; cdr3_nt: TGTGCCAGCAGTGAATCAAGGACTAGCGGGGCGGACGAGCAGTACTTC; cdr3_aa: CASSESRTSGADEQYF
cdr3_length: 14; v_call: TRBV7-2; j_call: TRBJ2-5; clone_size: many; d_call: -; cdr3_nt: TGTGCCAGCAGCCTCACTAGCTCAAGGGAGACCCAGTACTTC; cdr3_aa: CASSLTSSRETQYF
cdr3_length: 16; v_call: TRBV4-3; j_call: TRBJ2-5; clone_size: -; d_call: -; cdr3_nt: TGCGCCAGCAGCCAAGATGCAGGGGCCGAGGGGGAGACCCAGTACTTC; cdr3_aa: CASSQDAGAEGETQYF
cdr3_length: 14; v_call: TRBV6-2/TRBV6-3; j_call: TRBJ2-1; clone_size: -; d_call: -; cdr3_nt: TGTGCCAGCAGTTACTCTAGCGCATACAATGAGCAGTTCTTC; cdr3_aa: CASSYSSAYNEQFF
cdr3_length: 15; v_call: TRBV7-8; j_call: TRBJ2-5; clone_size: -; d_call: TRBD1; cdr3_nt: TGTGCCAGCAGCCCTGGGACAGTCGGACAAGAGACCCAGTACTTC; cdr3_aa: CASSPGTVGQETQYF
cdr3_length: 15; v_call: TRBV9; j_call: TRBJ1-1; clone_size: -; d_call: TRBD1; cdr3_nt: TGTGCCAGCAGCCCCCGGACAGGGGCGTACACTGAAGCTTTCTTT; cdr3_aa: CASSPRTGAYTEAFF
cdr3_length: 14; v_call: TRBV29-1; j_call: TRBJ2-2; clone_size: -; d_call: TRBD1; cdr3_nt: TGCAGCGCAGGACAGGGGGCAGGAACCGGGGAGCTGTTTTTT; cdr3_aa: CSAGQGAGTGELFF
cdr3_length: 19; v_call: TRBV29-1; j_call: TRBJ2-1; clone_size: few; d_call: TRBD2; cdr3_nt: TGCAGCGTTGAAGATGGGGTACTAGCGGGGGGTTACTCCTACAATGAGCAGTTCTTC; cdr3_aa: CSVEDGVLAGGYSYNEQFF
cdr3_length: 14; v_call: TRBV27; j_call: TRBJ1-2; clone_size: few; d_call: -; cdr3_nt: TGTGCCAGCAGTTTTTCTGTCGGGGACTATGGCTACACCTTC; cdr3_aa: CASSFSVGDYGYTF